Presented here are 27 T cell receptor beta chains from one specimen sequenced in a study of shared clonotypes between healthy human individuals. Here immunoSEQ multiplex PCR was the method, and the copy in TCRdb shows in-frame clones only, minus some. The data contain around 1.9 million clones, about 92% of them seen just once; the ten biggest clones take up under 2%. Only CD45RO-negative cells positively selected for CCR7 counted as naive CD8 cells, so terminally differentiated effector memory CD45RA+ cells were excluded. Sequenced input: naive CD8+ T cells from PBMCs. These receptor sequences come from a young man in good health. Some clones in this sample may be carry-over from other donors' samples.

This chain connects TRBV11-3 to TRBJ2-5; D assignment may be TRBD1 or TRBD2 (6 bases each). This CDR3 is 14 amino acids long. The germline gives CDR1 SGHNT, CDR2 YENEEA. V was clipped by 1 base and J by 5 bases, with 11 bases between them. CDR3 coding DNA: TGTGCCAGCAGCTTAGGGGGGGCAGGGGAGACCCAGTACTTC. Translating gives CASSLGGAGETQYF. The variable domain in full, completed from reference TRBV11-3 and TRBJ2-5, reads EAGVVQSPRYKIIEKKQPVAFWCNPISGHNTLYWYLQNLGQGPELLIRYENEEAVDDSQLPKDRFSAERLKGVDSTLKIQPAELGDSAVYLCASSLGGAGETQYFGPGTRLLVL.

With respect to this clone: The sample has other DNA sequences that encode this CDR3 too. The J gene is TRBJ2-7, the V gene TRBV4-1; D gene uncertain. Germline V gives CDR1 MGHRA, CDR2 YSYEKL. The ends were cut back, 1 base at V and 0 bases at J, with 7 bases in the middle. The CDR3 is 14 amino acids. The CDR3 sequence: CASSQGTVSYEQYF. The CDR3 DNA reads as TGCGCCAGCAGCCAAGGGACGGTCTCCTACGAGCAGTACTTC.

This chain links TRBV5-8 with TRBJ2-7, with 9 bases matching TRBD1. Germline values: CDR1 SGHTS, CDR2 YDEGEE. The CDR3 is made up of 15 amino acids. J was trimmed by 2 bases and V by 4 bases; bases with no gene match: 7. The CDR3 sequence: CASSPDRGPTYEQYF. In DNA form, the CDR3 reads TGTGCCAGCAGCCCGGACAGGGGCCCAACCTACGAGCAGTACTTC.

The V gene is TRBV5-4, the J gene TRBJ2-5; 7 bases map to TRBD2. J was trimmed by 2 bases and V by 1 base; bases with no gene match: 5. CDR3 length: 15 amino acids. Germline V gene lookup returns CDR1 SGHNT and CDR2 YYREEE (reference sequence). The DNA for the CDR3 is TGTGCCAGCAGCTTGCGCGGGAGTCCTCAAGAGACCCAGTACTTC. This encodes CASSLRGSPQETQYF.

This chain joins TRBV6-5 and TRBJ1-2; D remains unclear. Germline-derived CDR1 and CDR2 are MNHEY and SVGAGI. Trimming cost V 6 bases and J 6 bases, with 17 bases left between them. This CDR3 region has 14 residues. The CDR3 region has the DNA TGTGCCAGCAGACCCAGAGAGGCGAGGGATGGCTACACCTTC. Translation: CASRPREARDGYTF.

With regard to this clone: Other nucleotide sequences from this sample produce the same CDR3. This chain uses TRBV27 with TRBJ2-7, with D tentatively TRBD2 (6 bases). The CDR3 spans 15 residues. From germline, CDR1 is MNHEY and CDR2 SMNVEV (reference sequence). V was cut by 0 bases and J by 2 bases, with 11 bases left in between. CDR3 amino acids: CASSLSGGATYEQYF. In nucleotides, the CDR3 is TGTGCCAGCAGTTTATCGGGCGGGGCTACCTACGAGCAGTACTTC.

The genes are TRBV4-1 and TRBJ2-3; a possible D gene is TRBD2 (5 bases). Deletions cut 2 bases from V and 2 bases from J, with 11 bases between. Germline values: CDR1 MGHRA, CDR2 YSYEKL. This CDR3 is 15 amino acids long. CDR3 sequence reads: CASSQILAHTDTQYF. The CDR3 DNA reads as TGCGCCAGCAGCCAAATTCTAGCCCACACAGATACGCAGTATTTT.

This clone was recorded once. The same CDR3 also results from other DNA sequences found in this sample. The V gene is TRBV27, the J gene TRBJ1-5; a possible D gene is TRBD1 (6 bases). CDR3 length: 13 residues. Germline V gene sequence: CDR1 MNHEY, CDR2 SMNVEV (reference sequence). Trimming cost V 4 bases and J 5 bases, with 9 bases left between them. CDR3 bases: TGTGCCAGCAGTTCACAGGGTTATCAGCCCCAGCATTTT. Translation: CASSSQGYQPQHF.

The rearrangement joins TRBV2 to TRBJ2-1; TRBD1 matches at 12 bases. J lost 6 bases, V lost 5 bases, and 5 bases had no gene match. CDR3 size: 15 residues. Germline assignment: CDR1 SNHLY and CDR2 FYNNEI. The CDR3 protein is CASSLGQGAINEQFF. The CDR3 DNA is TGTGCCAGCAGTTTGGGACAGGGGGCAATCAATGAGCAGTTCTTC.

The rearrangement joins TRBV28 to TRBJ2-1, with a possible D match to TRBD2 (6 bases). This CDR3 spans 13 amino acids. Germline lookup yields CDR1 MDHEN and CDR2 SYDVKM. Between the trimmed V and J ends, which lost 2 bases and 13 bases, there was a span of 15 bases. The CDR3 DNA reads TGTGCCAGCAGTTTAAGGCATGGGGACTTTCAGTTCTTC. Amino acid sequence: CASSLRHGDFQFF.

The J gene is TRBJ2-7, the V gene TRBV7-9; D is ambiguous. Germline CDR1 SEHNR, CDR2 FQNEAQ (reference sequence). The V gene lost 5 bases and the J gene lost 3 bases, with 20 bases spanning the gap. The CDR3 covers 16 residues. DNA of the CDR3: TGTGCCAGCAGCCAGAGCCTAGGCCCTAATTACTACGAGCAGTACTTC. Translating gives CASSQSLGPNYYEQYF.

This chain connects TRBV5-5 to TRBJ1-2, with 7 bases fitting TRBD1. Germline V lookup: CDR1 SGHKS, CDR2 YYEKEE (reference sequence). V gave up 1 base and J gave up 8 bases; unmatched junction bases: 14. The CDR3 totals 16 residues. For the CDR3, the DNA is TGTGCCAGCAGCTTGCCCAGGGGGGGCCGAAAAGACGGCTACACCTTC. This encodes CASSLPRGGRKDGYTF.

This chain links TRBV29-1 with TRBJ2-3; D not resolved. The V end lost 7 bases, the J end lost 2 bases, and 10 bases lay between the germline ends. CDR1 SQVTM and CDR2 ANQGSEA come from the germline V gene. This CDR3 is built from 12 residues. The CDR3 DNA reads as TGCAGCGCACGGATCATCACAGATACGCAGTATTTT. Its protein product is CSARIITDTQYF.

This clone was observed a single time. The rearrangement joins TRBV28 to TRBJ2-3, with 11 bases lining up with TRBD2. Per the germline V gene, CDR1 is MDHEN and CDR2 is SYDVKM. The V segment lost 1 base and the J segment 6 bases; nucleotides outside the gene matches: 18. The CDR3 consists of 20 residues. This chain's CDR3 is CASSLSPTSGTSSLGDTQYF. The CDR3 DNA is TGTGCCAGCAGTTTATCTCCGACTAGCGGGACATCCTCTCTGGGGGATACGCAGTATTTT. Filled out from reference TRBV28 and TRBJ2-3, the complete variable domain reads DVKVTQSSRYLVKRTGEKVFLECVQDMDHENMFWYRQDPGLGLRLIYFSYDVKMKEKGDIPEGYSVSREKKERFSLILESASTNQTSMYLCASSLSPTSGTSSLGDTQYFGPGTRLTVL.

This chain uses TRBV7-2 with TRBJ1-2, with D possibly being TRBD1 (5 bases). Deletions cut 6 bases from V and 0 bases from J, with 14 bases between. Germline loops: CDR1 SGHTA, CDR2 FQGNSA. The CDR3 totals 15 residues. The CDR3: CASRLRQGANYGYTF. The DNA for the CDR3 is TGTGCCAGCAGATTACGGCAGGGCGCTAACTATGGCTACACCTTC. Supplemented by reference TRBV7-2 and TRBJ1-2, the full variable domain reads GAGVSQSPSNKVTEKGKDVELRCDPISGHTALYWYRQSLGQGLEFLIYFQGNSAPDKSGLPSDRFSAERTGGSVSTLTIQRTQQEDSAVYLCASRLRQGANYGYTFGSGTRLTVV.

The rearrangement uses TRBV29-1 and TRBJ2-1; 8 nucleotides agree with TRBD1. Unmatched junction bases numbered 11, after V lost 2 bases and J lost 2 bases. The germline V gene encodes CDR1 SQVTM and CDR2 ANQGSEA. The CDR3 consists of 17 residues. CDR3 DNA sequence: TGCAGCGTTGAAAGTCTTGACGGGACAGGCCCCTACAATGAGCAGTTCTTC. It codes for CSVESLDGTGPYNEQFF.

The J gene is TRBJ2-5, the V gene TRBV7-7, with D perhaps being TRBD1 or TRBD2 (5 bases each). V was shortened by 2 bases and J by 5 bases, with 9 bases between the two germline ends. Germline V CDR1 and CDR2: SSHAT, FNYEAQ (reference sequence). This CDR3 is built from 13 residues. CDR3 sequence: CASSLRDDETQYF. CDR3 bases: TGTGCCAGCAGCTTAAGGGACGACGAGACCCAGTACTTC. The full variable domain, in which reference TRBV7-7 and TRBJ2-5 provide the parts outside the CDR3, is GAGVSQSPRYKVTKRGQDVTLRCDPISSHATLYWYQQALGQGPEFLTYFNYEAQPDKSGLPSDRFSAERPEGSISTLTIQRTEQRDSAMYRCASSLRDDETQYFGPGTRLLVL.

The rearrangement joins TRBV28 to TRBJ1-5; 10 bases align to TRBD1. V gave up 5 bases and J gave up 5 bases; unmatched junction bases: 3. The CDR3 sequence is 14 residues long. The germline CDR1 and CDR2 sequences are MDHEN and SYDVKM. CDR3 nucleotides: TGTGCCAGCAGTGCTGGGACAGGGGATCAGCCCCAGCATTTT. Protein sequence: CASSAGTGDQPQHF.

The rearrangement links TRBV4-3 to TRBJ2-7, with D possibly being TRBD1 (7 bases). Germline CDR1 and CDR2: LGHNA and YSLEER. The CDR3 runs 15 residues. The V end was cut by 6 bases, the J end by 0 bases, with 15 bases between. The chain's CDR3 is CASSQIQGGSYEQYF. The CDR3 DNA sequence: TGCGCCAGCAGTCAAATCCAGGGGGGCTCCTACGAGCAGTACTTC.

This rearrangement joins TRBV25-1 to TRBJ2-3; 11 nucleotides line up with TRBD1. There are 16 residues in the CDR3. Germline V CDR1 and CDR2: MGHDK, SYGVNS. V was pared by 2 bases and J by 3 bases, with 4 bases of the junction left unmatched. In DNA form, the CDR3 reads TGTGCCAGCAGTGAAGGGACAGGGGGTCGAACAGATACGCAGTATTTT. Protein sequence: CASSEGTGGRTDTQYF.

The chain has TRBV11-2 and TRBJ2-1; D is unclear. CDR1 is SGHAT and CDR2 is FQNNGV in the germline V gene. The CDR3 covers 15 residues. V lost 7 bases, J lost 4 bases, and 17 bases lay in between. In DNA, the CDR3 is TGTGCCAGCAACCCACATCGGAGTCTTTACAATGAGCAGTTCTTC. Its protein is CASNPHRSLYNEQFF.

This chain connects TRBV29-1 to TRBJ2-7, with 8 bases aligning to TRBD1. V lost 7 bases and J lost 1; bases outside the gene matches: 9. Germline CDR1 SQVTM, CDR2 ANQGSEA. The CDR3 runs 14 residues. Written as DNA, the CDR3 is TGCAGCGCCCAAACAGGGGGATTTTCCTACGAGCAGTACTTC. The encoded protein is CSAQTGGFSYEQYF.

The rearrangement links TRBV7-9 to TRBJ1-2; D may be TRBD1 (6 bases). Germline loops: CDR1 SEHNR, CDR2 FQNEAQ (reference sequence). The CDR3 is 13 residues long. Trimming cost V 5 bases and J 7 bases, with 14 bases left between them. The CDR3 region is CASSRGQISGYTF. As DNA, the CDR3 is TGTGCCAGCAGCCGTGGACAGATCTCTGGCTACACCTTC.

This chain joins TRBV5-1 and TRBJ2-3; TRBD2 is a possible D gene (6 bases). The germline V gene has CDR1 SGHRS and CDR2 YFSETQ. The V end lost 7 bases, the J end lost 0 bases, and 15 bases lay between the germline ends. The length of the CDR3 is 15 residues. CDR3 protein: CASGLWADSTDTQYF. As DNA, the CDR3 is TGCGCCAGCGGACTATGGGCAGATAGCACAGATACGCAGTATTTT.

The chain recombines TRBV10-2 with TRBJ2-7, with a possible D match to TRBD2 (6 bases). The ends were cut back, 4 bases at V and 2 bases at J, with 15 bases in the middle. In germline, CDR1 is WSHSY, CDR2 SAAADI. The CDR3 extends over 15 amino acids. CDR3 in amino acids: CASSGGWGEPYEQYF. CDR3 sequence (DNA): TGCGCCAGCAGTGGGGGTTGGGGGGAACCCTACGAGCAGTACTTC.

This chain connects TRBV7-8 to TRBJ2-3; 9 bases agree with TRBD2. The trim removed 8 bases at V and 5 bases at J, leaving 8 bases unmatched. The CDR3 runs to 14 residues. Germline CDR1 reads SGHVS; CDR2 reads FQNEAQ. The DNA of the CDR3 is TGTGCCAGCGGGCTAGCGGGGAATCAAGATACGCAGTATTTT. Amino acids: CASGLAGNQDTQYF.

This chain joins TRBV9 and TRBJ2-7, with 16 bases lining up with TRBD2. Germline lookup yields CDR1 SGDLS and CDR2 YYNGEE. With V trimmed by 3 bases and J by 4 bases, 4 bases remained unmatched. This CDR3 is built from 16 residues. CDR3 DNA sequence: TGTGCCAGCAGCGGGGGACTAGCGGGAGGGAGGTACGAGCAGTACTTC. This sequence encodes CASSGGLAGGRYEQYF.